The 13 T cell receptor beta chains below were found in one sample sequenced in a study of T cell responses to AZD1222 COVID-19 vaccine. Libraries were prepared by immunoSEQ multiplex PCR; TCRdb keeps only in-frame clonotypes and omits some of them. The sample lists 75,000 to 100,000 clones, around nine tenths occurring once. The source material was peripheral blood, sampled on day 0 of AZD1222 vaccination. The receptors come from an adult in good health.

The genes are TRBV6-5 and TRBJ1-1; the match to TRBD1 covers 7 bases. This CDR3 is 15 amino acids long. In germline, CDR1 is MNHEY, CDR2 SVGAGI. The V segment lost 0 bases and the J segment 8 bases; nucleotides outside the gene matches: 9. The CDR3 reads CASSYSSGQINEAFF. The DNA for the CDR3 is TGTGCCAGCAGTTACTCCTCGGGACAGATAAACGAAGCTTTCTTT.

As DNA, the CDR3 is TGTGCCAGTAGCTCAGGGGGTTATAATTCACCCCTCCACTTT. Translating gives CASSSGGYNSPLHF. The chain uses TRBV19 and TRBJ1-6, with TRBD1 matching over 7 bases. J lost 4 bases, V lost 6 bases, and 3 bases had no gene match. This CDR3 contains 14 residues. Germline CDR1 is LNHDA and CDR2 is SQIVND (reference sequence).

This clone was detected only once. The chain recombines TRBV6-6 with TRBJ2-1; D is ambiguous. CDR3 length: 13 residues. V dropped 2 bases and J dropped 7 bases, with 9 bases sitting between them. The germline V gene has CDR1 MNHNY and CDR2 SVGAGI (reference sequence). The CDR3 coding sequence is TGTGCCAGCAGTTACGATTGGGGAAATGAGCAGTTCTTC. Its translation is CASSYDWGNEQFF.

J is TRBJ1-2 and V is TRBV4-1, with 7 positions matching TRBD1. Germline CDR1 and CDR2: MGHRA and YSYEKL. J lost 8 bases, V lost 2 bases, and 11 bases had no gene match. CDR3 length equals 15 residues. The CDR3 protein is CASSQLTGVESGYTF. The CDR3 DNA follows: TGCGCCAGCAGCCAATTAACAGGGGTGGAGAGCGGCTACACCTTC.

This CDR3 is CASSLAWGSSSYNEQFF. In nucleotides, the CDR3 is TGTGCCAGCAGCTTAGCGTGGGGGTCAAGCTCCTACAATGAGCAGTTCTTC. The genes are TRBV7-2 and TRBJ2-1; either TRBD1 or TRBD2 may supply D (5 bases each). The germline CDR1 and CDR2 sequences are SGHTA and FQGNSA. This CDR3 has 17 residues. V was clipped by 0 bases and J by 0 bases, with 12 bases between them.

This chain joins TRBV7-9 and TRBJ1-4; D is uncertain. The CDR3 is 14 residues long. CDR1 SEHNR and CDR2 FQNEAQ come from the germline V gene (reference sequence). Trimming removed 10 bases from V and 0 bases from J, with 12 bases in between. CDR3 nucleotide sequence: TGTGCCATCTGCCCGGTCGCAACTAATGAAAAACTGTTTTTT. Protein sequence: CAICPVATNEKLFF.

The chain combines TRBV28 with TRBJ2-7, with 11 bases lining up with TRBD1. Germline CDR1 and CDR2: MDHEN and SYDVKM. V shed 4 bases, J shed 6 bases, and the junction held 8 bases outside the gene matches. The CDR3 is 15 residues long. The CDR3 bases are TGTGCCAGCAGTTCCGATGGACAGGGGGCGAGCGAGCAGTACTTC. Its protein product is CASSSDGQGASEQYF. The whole variable domain, remainder taken from reference TRBV28 and TRBJ2-7, is DVKVTQSSRYLVKRTGEKVFLECVQDMDHENMFWYRQDPGLGLRLIYFSYDVKMKEKGDIPEGYSVSREKKERFSLILESASTNQTSMYLCASSSDGQGASEQYFGPGTRLTVT.

The V and J genes are TRBV6-2 or TRBV6-3 and TRBJ1-2; 9 nucleotides agree with TRBD1. Losses at the gene ends were 2 bases for V and 1 base for J; bases not matched to a gene: 8. The germline gives CDR1 MNHEY, CDR2 SVGEGT. The CDR3 is made up of 17 amino acids. The CDR3 DNA sequence: TGTGCCAGCAGTTACGTCCGCGGGACAGGGAATAACTATGGCTACACCTTC. Amino acids: CASSYVRGTGNNYGYTF.

This clone was observed a few times. The J gene is TRBJ2-7, the V gene TRBV7-2, with TRBD1 matching over 10 bases. Germline-derived CDR1 and CDR2 are SGHTA and FQGNSA. After removal of 2 bases from V and 5 bases from J, the junction contained 6 bases not matched to a gene. This CDR3 is 15 amino acids long. CDR3 in DNA: TGTGCCAGCAGCTTATCTTGGACAGGGGGGAACGAGCAGTACTTC. Its translation is CASSLSWTGGNEQYF.

The chain has TRBV6-1 and TRBJ1-1; D call uncertain. CDR1 and CDR2 (germline): MNHNS, SASEGT. This CDR3 is 13 amino acids long. V dropped 2 bases and J dropped 1 base, with 5 bases sitting between them. The CDR3 nucleotides read TGTGCCAGCAGTGAACCTAGGAACACTGAAGCTTTCTTT. Translated: CASSEPRNTEAFF.

This sequence joins TRBV19 and TRBJ1-6, with D maybe TRBD1 (5 bases). The germline gives CDR1 LNHDA, CDR2 SQIVND (reference sequence). The V end lost 1 base, the J end lost 10 bases, and 14 bases lay between the germline ends. This CDR3 comprises 15 residues. Here the CDR3 DNA reads TGTGCCAGTAGTATAGGCAGGGAGAGTACATCACCCCTCCACTTT. Amino acid sequence: CASSIGRESTSPLHF.

The CDR3 region is CAGRGPYSNQPQHF. The CDR3, as DNA: TGTGCCGGAAGGGGTCCCTATAGCAATCAGCCCCAGCATTTT. The chain employs TRBV28 and TRBJ1-5, with D perhaps matching TRBD1 (5 bases). V lost 11 bases and J 0 bases, leaving 14 bases between the germline ends. The germline V gene encodes CDR1 MDHEN and CDR2 SYDVKM. The CDR3 loop spans 14 amino acids.

The chain has TRBV4-1 and TRBJ2-6, with a weak D call TRBD1 (6 bases). There are 16 residues in the CDR3. From germline, CDR1 is MGHRA and CDR2 YSYEKL. V was trimmed by 2 bases and J by 3 bases, leaving 11 bases between them. This chain's CDR3 is CASSQNTGSGANVLTF. CDR3 DNA: TGCGCCAGCAGCCAAAACACAGGGAGTGGGGCCAACGTCCTGACTTTC.